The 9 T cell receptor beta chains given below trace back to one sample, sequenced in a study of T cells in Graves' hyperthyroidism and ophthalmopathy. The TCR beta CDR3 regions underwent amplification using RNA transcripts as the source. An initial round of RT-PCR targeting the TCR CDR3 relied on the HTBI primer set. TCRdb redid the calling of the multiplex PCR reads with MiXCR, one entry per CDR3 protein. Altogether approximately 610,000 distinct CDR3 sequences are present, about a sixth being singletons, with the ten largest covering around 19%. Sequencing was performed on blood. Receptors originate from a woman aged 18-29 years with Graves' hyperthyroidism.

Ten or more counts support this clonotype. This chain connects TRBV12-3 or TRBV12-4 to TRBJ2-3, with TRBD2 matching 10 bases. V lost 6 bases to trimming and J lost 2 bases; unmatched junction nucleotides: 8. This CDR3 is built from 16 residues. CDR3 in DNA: TGTGCCAGCAGCACCAAGCGGGGGGGCCACACAGATACGCAGTATTTT. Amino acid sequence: CASSTKRGGHTDTQYF.

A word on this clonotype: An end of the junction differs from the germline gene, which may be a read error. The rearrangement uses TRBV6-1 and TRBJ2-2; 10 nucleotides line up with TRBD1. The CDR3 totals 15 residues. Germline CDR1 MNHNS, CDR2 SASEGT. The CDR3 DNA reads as TGTGCCAGCAGTCCGGGACAGGGGACCACCAGGGAGCTGTTTTTT. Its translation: CASSPGQGTTRELFF.

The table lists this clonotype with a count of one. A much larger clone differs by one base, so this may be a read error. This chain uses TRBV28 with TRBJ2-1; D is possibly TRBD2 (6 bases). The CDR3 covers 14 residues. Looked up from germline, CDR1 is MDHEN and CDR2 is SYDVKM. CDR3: CAGRAGRGYNEQFF. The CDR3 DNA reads TGTGCCGGCAGGGCGGGGCGAGGATACAATGAGCAGTTCTTC.

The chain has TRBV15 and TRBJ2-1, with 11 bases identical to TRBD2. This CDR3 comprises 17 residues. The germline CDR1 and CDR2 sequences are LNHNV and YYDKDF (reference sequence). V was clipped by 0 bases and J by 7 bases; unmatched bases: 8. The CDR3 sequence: CATSRDHSGRATNEQFF. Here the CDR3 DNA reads TGTGCCACCAGCAGAGATCATAGCGGGAGGGCCACGAATGAGCAGTTCTTC.

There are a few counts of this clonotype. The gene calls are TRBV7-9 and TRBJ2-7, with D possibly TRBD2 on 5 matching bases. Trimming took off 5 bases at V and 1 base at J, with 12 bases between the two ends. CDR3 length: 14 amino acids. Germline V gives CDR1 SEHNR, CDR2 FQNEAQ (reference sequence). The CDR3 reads CASSLWTSSYEQYF. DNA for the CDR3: TGTGCCAGCAGCCTGTGGACTTCGTCCTACGAGCAGTACTTC. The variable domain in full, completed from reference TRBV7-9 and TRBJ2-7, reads DTGVSQNPRHKITKRGQNVTFRCDPISEHNRLYWYRQTLGQGPEFLTYFQNEAQLEKSRLLSDRFSAERPKGSFSTLEIQRTEQGDSAMYLCASSLWTSSYEQYFGPGTRLTVT.

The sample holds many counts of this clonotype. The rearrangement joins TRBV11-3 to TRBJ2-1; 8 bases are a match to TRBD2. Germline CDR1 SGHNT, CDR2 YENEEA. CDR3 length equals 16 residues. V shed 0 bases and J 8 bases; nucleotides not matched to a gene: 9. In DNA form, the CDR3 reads TGTGCCAGCAGCTTAGAGCCAGCGGGAGTGGGAGATGAGCAGTTCTTC. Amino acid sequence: CASSLEPAGVGDEQFF.

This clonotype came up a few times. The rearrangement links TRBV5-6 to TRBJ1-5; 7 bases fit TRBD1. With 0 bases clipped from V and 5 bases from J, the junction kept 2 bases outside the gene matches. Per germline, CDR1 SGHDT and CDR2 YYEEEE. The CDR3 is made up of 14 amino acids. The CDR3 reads CASSLGQGYQPQHF. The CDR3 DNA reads TGTGCCAGCAGCTTGGGACAGGGTTATCAGCCCCAGCATTTT.

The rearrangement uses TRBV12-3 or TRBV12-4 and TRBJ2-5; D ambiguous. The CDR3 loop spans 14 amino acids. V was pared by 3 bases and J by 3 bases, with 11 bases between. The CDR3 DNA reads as TGTGCCAGCAGTTTTGGTTCCCCTAAAGAGACCCAGTACTTC. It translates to CASSFGSPKETQYF.

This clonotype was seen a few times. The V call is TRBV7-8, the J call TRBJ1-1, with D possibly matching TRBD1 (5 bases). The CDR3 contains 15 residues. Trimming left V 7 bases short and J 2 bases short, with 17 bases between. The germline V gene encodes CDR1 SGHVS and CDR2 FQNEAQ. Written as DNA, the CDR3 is TGTGCCAGCACCGGAGACAGACCCGACAACACTGAAGCTTTCTTT. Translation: CASTGDRPDNTEAFF.